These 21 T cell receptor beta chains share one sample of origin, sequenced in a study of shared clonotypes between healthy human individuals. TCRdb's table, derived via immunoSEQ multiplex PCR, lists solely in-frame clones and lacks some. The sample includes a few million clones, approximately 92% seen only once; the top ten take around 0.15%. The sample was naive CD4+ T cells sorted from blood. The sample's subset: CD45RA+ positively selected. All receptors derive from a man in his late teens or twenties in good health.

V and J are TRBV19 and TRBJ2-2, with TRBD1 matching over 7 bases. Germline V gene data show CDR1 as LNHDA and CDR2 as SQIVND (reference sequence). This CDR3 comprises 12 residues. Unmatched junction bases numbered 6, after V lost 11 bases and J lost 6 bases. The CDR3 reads CAATGRAGELFF. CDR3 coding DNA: TGTGCCGCGACAGGGCGGGCCGGGGAGCTGTTTTTT.

CDR3 DNA: TGTGCCAGCAGCTTGGTGGGGGGGAGCTATGGCTACACCTTC. This sequence encodes CASSLVGGSYGYTF. The chain has TRBV5-6 and TRBJ1-2; maybe TRBD1 (5 bases). Germline V gene lookup returns CDR1 SGHDT and CDR2 YYEEEE. V was pared by 0 bases and J by 4 bases, with 10 bases between. The CDR3 sequence is 14 residues long.

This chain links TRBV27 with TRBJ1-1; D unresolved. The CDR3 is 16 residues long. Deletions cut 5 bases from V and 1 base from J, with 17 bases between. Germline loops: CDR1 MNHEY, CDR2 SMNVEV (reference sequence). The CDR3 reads CASSLGEGYSNTEAFF. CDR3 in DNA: TGTGCCAGCAGTCTAGGAGAGGGCTACTCGAACACTGAAGCTTTCTTT.

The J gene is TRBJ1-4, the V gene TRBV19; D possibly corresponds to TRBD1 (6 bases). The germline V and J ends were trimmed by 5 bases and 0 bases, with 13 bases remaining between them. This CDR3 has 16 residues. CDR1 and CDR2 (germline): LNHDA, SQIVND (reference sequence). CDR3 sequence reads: CASSPKGGTTNEKLFF. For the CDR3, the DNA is TGTGCCAGTAGTCCAAAGGGGGGGACAACTAATGAAAAACTGTTTTTT. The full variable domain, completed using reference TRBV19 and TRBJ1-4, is DGGITQSPKYLFRKEGQNVTLSCEQNLNHDAMYWYRQDPGQGLRLIYYSQIVNDFQKGDIAEGYSVSREKKESFPLTVTSAQKNPTAFYLCASSPKGGTTNEKLFFGSGTQLSVL.

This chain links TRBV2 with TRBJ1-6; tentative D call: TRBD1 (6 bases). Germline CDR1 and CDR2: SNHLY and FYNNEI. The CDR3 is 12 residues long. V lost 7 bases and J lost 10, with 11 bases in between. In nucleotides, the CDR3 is TGTGCCAGCAACAGGGAAGGGTCACCCCTCCACTTT. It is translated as CASNREGSPLHF.

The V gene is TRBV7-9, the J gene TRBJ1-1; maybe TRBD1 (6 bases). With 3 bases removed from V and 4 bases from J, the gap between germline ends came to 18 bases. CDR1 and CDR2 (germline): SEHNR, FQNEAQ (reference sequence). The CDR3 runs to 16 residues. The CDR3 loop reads CASSFQGTLSGTEAFF. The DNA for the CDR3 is TGTGCCAGCAGCTTTCAGGGGACGCTTTCAGGCACTGAAGCTTTCTTT.

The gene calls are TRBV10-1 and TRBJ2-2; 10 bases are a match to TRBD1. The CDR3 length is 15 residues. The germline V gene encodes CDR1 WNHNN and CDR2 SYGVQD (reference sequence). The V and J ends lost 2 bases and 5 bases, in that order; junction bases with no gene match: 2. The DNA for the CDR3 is TGCGCCAGCAGTGAGCCGGGACAGGGGACCGGGGAGCTGTTTTTT. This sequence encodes CASSEPGQGTGELFF.

The CDR3 protein is CASSLADETQYF. CDR3 DNA: TGTGCCAGCAGCTTAGCAGATGAGACCCAGTACTTC. The chain has TRBV7-6 and TRBJ2-5; D remains unclear. Trimming left V 0 bases short and J 5 bases short, with 4 bases between. The V gene's germline CDR1 is SGHVS and CDR2 FNYEAQ. The CDR3 totals 12 residues.

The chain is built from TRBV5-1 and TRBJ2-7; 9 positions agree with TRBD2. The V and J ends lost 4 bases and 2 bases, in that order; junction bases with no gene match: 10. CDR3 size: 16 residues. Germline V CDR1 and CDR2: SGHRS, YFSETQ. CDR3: CASSPPGLAGTYEQYF. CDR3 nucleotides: TGCGCCAGCAGCCCTCCGGGGCTAGCGGGAACCTACGAGCAGTACTTC.

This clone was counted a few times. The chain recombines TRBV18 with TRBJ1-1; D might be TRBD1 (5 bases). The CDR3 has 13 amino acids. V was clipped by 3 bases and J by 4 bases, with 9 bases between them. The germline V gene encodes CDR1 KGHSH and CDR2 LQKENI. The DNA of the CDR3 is TGTGCCAGCTCACCTTCAGGGTCCACTGAAGCTTTCTTT. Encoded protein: CASSPSGSTEAFF.

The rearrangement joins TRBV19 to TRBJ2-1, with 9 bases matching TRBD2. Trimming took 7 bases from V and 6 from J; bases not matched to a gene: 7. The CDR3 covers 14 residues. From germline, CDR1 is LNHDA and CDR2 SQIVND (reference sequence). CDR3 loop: CASTTGTSSNEQFF. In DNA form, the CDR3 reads TGTGCCAGTACAACCGGGACTAGCTCCAATGAGCAGTTCTTC.

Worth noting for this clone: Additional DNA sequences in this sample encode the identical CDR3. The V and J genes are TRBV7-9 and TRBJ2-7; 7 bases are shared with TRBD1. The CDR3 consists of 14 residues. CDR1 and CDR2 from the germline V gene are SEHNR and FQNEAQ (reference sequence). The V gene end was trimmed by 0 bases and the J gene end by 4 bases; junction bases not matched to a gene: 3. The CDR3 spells CASSLATGSYEQYF. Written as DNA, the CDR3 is TGTGCCAGCAGCTTAGCGACAGGGAGTTACGAGCAGTACTTC.

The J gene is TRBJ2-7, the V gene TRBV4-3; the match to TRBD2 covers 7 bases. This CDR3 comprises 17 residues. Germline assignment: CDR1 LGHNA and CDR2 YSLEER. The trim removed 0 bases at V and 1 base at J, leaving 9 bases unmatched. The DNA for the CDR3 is TGCGCCAGCAGCCAAGAGGGCGGGGGTAGCGGGTCCTACGAGCAGTACTTC. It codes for CASSQEGGGSGSYEQYF.

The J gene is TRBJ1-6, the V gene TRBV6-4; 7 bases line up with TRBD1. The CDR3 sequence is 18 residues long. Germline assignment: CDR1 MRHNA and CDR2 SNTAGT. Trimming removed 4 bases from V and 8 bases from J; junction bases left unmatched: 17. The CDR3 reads CASSAPGGRAESYSPLHF. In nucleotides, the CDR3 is TGTGCCAGCAGTGCCCCAGGGGGTAGGGCCGAGTCGTATTCACCCCTCCACTTT.

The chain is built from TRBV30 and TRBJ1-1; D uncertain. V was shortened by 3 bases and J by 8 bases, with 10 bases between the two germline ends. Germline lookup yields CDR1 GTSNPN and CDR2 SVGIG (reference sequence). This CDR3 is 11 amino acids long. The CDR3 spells CAWRGREEAFF. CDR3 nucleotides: TGTGCCTGGAGGGGGAGGGAAGAAGCTTTCTTT.

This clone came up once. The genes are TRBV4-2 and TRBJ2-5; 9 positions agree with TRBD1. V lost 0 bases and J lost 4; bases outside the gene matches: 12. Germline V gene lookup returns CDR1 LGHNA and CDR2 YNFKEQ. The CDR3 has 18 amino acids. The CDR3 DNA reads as TGTGCCAGCAGCCAAGATCCCTTAGGTACAGGGGGCCGAGAGACCCAGTACTTC. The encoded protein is CASSQDPLGTGGRETQYF.

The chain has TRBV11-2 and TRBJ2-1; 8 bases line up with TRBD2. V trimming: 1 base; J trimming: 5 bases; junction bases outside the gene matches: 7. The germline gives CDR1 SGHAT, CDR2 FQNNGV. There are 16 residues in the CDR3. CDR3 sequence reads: CASSLALKRGNNEQFF. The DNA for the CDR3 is TGTGCCAGCAGCTTAGCCCTTAAGCGGGGGAACAATGAGCAGTTCTTC.

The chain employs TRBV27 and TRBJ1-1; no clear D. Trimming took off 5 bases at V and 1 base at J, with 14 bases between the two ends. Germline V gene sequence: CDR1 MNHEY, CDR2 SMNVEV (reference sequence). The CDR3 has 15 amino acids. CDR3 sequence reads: CASSPSAGSNTEAFF. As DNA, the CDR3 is TGTGCCAGCAGTCCATCGGCGGGGTCGAACACTGAAGCTTTCTTT.

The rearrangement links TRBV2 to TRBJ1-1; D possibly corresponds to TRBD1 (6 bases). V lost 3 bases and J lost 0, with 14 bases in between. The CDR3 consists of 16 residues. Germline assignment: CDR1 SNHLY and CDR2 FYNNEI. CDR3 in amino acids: CASSDGYRALNTEAFF. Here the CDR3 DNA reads TGTGCCAGCAGTGACGGATACAGGGCTTTGAACACTGAAGCTTTCTTT.

The CDR3 reads CASSKGGASNQPQHF. The CDR3, as DNA: TGTGCCAGTAGTAAAGGGGGGGCCTCCAATCAGCCCCAGCATTTT. The rearrangement joins TRBV19 to TRBJ1-5, with TRBD1 as a possible D gene (6 bases). The germline gives CDR1 LNHDA, CDR2 SQIVND (reference sequence). CDR3 length: 15 residues. V lost 4 bases and J lost 3, with 13 bases in between. The full variable domain, with the rest looked up from reference TRBV19 and TRBJ1-5, is DGGITQSPKYLFRKEGQNVTLSCEQNLNHDAMYWYRQDPGQGLRLIYYSQIVNDFQKGDIAEGYSVSREKKESFPLTVTSAQKNPTAFYLCASSKGGASNQPQHFGDGTRLSIL.

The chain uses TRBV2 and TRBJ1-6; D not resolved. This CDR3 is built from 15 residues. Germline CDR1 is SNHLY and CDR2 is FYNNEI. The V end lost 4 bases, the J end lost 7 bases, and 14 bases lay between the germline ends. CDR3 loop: CASSGDRTGNSPLHF. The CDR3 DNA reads TGTGCCAGCAGTGGGGATCGGACGGGGAATTCACCCCTCCACTTT.